This TCR beta chain was sequenced during a study of early T cells in non-severe SARS-CoV-2 infection. For the study at large: Sequencing of bulk RNA from unsorted whole blood was done, without chain pairing.

The TCR library protocol was used to attach unique molecular identifiers. These identifiers were attached to individual cDNA molecules. Using its own MiXCR run on the 5' RACE reads, TCRdb lists one record per CDR3 protein. The table has some 40,000 distinct CDR3 sequences, approximately 5.3% seen once. This clonotype appeared many times. As yet, its antigen is unknown. Germline-derived CDR1 and CDR2 are DFQATT and SNEGSKA (reference sequence). V lost 0 bases and J 2 bases, leaving 14 bases between the germline ends. There are 15 residues in the CDR3. General study findings and limits: CD4 and private specificities were missed by VDJdb matching, which favored anti-spike CD8 responses.

This receptor was obtained from an adult who was a healthcare worker with PCR-confirmed SARS-CoV-2 infection or an uninfected control (not recorded which). Sequencing was carried out using whole blood. This rearrangement joins TRBV20-1 to TRBJ2-7; D ambiguous. CDR3 DNA sequence: TGCAGTGCTAGAGATCGGATAGGGTCCCCCTACGAGCAGTACTTC. Its translation is CSARDRIGSPYEQYF.